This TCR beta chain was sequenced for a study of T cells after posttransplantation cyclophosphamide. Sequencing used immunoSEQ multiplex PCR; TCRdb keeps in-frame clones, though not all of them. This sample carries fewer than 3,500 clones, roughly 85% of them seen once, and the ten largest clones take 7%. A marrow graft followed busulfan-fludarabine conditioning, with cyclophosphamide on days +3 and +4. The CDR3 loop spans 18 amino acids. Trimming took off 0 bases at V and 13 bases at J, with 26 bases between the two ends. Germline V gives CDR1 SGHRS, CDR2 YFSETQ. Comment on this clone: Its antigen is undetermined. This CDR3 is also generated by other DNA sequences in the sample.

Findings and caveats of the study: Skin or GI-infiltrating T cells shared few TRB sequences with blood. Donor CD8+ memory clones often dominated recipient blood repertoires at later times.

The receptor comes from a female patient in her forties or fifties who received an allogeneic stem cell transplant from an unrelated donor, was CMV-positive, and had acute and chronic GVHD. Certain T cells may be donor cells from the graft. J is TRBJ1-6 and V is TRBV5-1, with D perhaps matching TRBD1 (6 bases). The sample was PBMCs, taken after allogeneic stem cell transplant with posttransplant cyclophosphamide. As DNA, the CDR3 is TGCGCCAGCAGCTTGGTTGGTCGCGCCGACAGTCAGGGGACGCCCCTCCACTTT. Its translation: CASSLVGRADSQGTPLHF.